Listed here are 4 T cell receptor beta chains from one sample, sequenced in a study of cytomegalovirus exposure and HLA in healthy donors. Sequencing was performed with immunoSEQ multiplex PCR; in TCRdb, only in-frame clones are kept and a portion is missing. In the table there are under 75,000 clones, about 82% of which are singletons. Sequenced material: PBMCs. The source of these receptors is a man aged 25-40 years in good health and CMV-seronegative.

The chain has TRBV7-2 and TRBJ2-7, with D hard to call. There are 16 residues in the CDR3. V dropped 1 base and J dropped 4 bases, with 17 bases sitting between them. Germline V lookup: CDR1 SGHTA, CDR2 FQGNSA. The DNA of the CDR3 is TGTGCCAGCAGCTTAGGATACCACAGTGCCTTATACGAGCAGTACTTC. Amino acids: CASSLGYHSALYEQYF. Using reference TRBV7-2 and TRBJ2-7 for the parts outside the CDR3, the full variable domain is GAGVSQSPSNKVTEKGKDVELRCDPISGHTALYWYRQSLGQGLEFLIYFQGNSAPDKSGLPSDRFSAERTGGSVSTLTIQRTQQEDSAVYLCASSLGYHSALYEQYFGPGTRLTVT.

The rearrangement links TRBV4-3 to TRBJ2-1, with TRBD1 as a possible D gene (5 bases). The CDR3 length is 12 residues. Germline V gives CDR1 LGHNA, CDR2 YSLEER. V gave up 2 bases and J gave up 9 bases, with 8 bases separating them. The CDR3: CASSQIGAEQFF. CDR3 DNA: TGCGCCAGCAGCCAAATAGGGGCTGAGCAGTTCTTC.

V gene TRBV2 combines with J gene TRBJ1-1; no reliable D call. V was cut by 3 bases and J by 3 bases, with 8 bases left in between. CDR1 and CDR2 from the germline V gene are SNHLY and FYNNEI. This CDR3 has 13 residues. The CDR3 nucleotides read TGTGCCAGCAGTGATGAGCGGGACACTGAAGCTTTCTTT. This sequence encodes CASSDERDTEAFF.

In this sample, this clone turned up once. The chain links TRBV7-3 to TRBJ1-1; D is undetermined. Germline CDR1 SGHTA, CDR2 FQGTGA. This CDR3 is 13 amino acids long. V was trimmed by 5 bases and J by 4 bases, leaving 11 bases between them. In DNA, the CDR3 is TGTGCCAGCAGCCGCCGGGGAAGCACTGAAGCTTTCTTT. It codes for CASSRRGSTEAFF.